This is a list of T cell receptor beta chains from one sample in a study of a mutant IDH1 vaccine in newly diagnosed glioma. The method was immunoSEQ multiplex PCR; TCRdb's version includes in-frame clones alone and lacks a portion of them. There are roughly 30,000 clones in the sample; about 80% occur only once, and 24% lies in the top ten. These receptors are not linked to any known antigen. The sequences come from PBMCs, collected from a glioma patient whose treatment included an IDH1 peptide vaccine. The receptors here all came from a young man with glioma. Each CDR3 is given with its conserved first and last residue. A D gene is named only where the DNA matches it firmly. Not all rows give a size; the values are once, few, many and, for expanded clones, a class.

clone_size: -
v_call: TRBV2
j_call: TRBJ2-2
d_call: TRBD2
cdr3_aa: CASSVHPSGSSGELFF
cdr3_nt: TGTGCCAGCAGTGTACATCCTAGCGGGAGTTCCGGGGAGCTGTTTTTT

clone_size: -
v_call: TRBV28
j_call: TRBJ1-5
d_call: TRBD1
cdr3_aa: CASTTKRGQINQPQHF
cdr3_nt: TGTGCCAGCACGACGAAAAGGGGGCAGATCAATCAGCCCCAGCATTTT

clone_size: -
v_call: TRBV28
j_call: TRBJ2-5
d_call: -
cdr3_aa: CASTRQAQLTETQYF
cdr3_nt: TGTGCCAGCACCCGACAGGCCCAACTCACCGAGACCCAGTACTTC

clone_size: -
v_call: TRBV9
j_call: TRBJ2-3
d_call: -
cdr3_aa: CASSVEVGRTDTQYF
cdr3_nt: TGTGCCAGCAGCGTCGAGGTGGGGCGCACAGATACGCAGTATTTT

clone_size: few
v_call: TRBV7-9
j_call: TRBJ1-1
d_call: -
cdr3_aa: CASSLALATWDTEAFF
cdr3_nt: TGTGCCAGCAGCTTAGCGCTCGCTACCTGGGACACTGAAGCTTTCTTT

clone_size: -
v_call: TRBV5-1
j_call: TRBJ1-5
d_call: -
cdr3_aa: CASPPTITSNQPQHF
cdr3_nt: TGCGCCAGTCCCCCTACTATAACATCCAATCAGCCCCAGCATTTT

clone_size: -
v_call: TRBV25-1
j_call: TRBJ1-4
d_call: -
cdr3_aa: CASSELSFGNEKLFF
cdr3_nt: TGTGCCAGCAGTGAATTGAGTTTCGGAAATGAAAAACTGTTTTTT

clone_size: -
v_call: TRBV30
j_call: TRBJ2-3
d_call: TRBD2
cdr3_aa: CAWSLRGGSTDTQYF
cdr3_nt: TGTGCCTGGAGCCTACGGGGGGGGAGCACAGATACGCAGTATTTT

clone_size: -
v_call: TRBV10-3
j_call: TRBJ1-5
d_call: -
cdr3_aa: CAISERPDNQPQHF
cdr3_nt: TGTGCCATCAGTGAGCGGCCAGACAATCAGCCCCAGCATTTT

clone_size: -
v_call: TRBV5-6
j_call: TRBJ2-3
d_call: TRBD1
cdr3_aa: CASSPGTGETDTQYF
cdr3_nt: TGTGCCAGCAGCCCGGGGACAGGGGAAACAGATACGCAGTATTTT

clone_size: -
v_call: TRBV5-1
j_call: TRBJ1-3
d_call: -
cdr3_aa: CASSLAGAKGNTIYF
cdr3_nt: TGCGCCAGCAGCTTGGCTGGGGCCAAGGGTAACACCATATATTTT

clone_size: -
v_call: TRBV18
j_call: TRBJ2-3
d_call: TRBD2
cdr3_aa: CASSLSGTSGPNTDTQYF
cdr3_nt: TGTGCCAGCTCACTTTCCGGGACTAGCGGCCCGAACACAGATACGCAGTATTTT

clone_size: few
v_call: TRBV27
j_call: TRBJ1-3
d_call: -
cdr3_aa: CASSLGSPDSGNTIYF
cdr3_nt: TGTGCCAGCAGTTTGGGGAGTCCCGACTCTGGAAACACCATATATTTT

clone_size: -
v_call: TRBV6-6
j_call: TRBJ1-2
d_call: TRBD1
cdr3_aa: CASSSPDRGQGYGYTF
cdr3_nt: TGTGCCAGCAGTTCCCCGGACAGGGGGCAAGGGTATGGCTACACCTTC

clone_size: once
v_call: TRBV4-3
j_call: TRBJ1-1
d_call: -
cdr3_aa: CASSQDWQYGEAFF
cdr3_nt: TGCGCCAGCAGCCAAGATTGGCAGTACGGTGAAGCTTTCTTT